The text below deals with one T cell receptor beta chain. Its antigen is as yet unknown. The length of the CDR3 is 14 residues. In germline, CDR1 is KGHSH, CDR2 LQKENI. Trimming shortened V by 5 bases and J by 1 base, and 12 bases separated the two germline ends. The record originates from a study of CD8+ T cells in alopecia areata. For the study at large: At a dose of 5 to 10 mg twice daily, oral tofacitinib was given to treated patients.

As the sequencing template, cDNA was produced by extracting RNA and reverse transcribing it. The repertoire was sequenced with immunoSEQ multiplex PCR; TCRdb's copy has only in-frame clones and lacks some. The sample lists about 98,000 clones, about 40% occurring once. Collected material from alopecia areata patients comprised lesional scalp punch biopsies and peripheral blood. Whole-study findings and limits: The study found higher clonality in lesional than normal scalp, especially in alopecia totalis/universalis. It was less clear whether patients shared TCRs than it was in mice, possibly because of HLA.

The source material was CD4+ T cells sorted from blood. V is TRBV18 and J is TRBJ2-7, with a possible D match to TRBD1 (5 bases). The clonotype was recovered from a human donor with alopecia areata. The CDR3 reads CASSSGSLSYEQYF. In DNA form, the CDR3 reads TGTGCCAGCTCATCAGGGTCGTTATCCTACGAGCAGTACTTC.